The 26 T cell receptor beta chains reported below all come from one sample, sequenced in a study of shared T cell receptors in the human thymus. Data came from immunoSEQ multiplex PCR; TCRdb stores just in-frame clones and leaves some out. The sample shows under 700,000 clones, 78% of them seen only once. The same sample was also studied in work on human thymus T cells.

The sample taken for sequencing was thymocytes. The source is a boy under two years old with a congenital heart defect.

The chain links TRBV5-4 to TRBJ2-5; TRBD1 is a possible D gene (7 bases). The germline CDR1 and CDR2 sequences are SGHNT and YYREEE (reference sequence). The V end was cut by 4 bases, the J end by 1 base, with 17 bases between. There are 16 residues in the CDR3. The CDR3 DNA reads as TGTGCCAGCAGCCTCGGGGGCCGGGACAGCCAAGAGACCCAGTACTTC. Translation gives CASSLGGRDSQETQYF.

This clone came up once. In DNA, the CDR3 is TGTGCCAGCAGCTTAGCTGAGGTGACAGGGGAGTTTTCTGGGGCCAACGTCCTGACTTTC. Its translation is CASSLAEVTGEFSGANVLTF. The gene calls are TRBV7-2 and TRBJ2-6, with 8 positions matching TRBD1. The CDR3 runs 20 residues. CDR1 and CDR2 (germline): SGHTA, FQGNSA. V trimming: 0 bases; J trimming: 1 base; junction bases outside the gene matches: 11. Supplemented by reference TRBV7-2 and TRBJ2-6, the full variable domain reads GAGVSQSPSNKVTEKGKDVELRCDPISGHTALYWYRQSLGQGLEFLIYFQGNSAPDKSGLPSDRFSAERTGGSVSTLTIQRTQQEDSAVYLCASSLAEVTGEFSGANVLTFGAGSRLTVL.

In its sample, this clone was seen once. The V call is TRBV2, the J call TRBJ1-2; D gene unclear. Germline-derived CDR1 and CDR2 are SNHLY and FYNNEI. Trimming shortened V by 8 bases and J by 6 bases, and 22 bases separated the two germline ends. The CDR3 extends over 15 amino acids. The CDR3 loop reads CASWEAGAGRDGYTF. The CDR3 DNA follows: TGTGCCAGCTGGGAAGCAGGTGCGGGTAGGGATGGCTACACCTTC.

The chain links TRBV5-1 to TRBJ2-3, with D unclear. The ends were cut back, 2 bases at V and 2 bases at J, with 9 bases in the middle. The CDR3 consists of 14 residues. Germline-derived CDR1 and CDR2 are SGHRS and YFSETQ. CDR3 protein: CASSFELPTDTQYF. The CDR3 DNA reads TGCGCCAGCAGCTTTGAACTCCCCACAGATACGCAGTATTTT.

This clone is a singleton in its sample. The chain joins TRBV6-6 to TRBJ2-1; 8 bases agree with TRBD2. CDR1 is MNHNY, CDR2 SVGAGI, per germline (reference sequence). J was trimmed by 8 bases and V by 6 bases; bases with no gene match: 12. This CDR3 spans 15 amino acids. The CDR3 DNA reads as TGTGCCAGCAGCACCGGGACTAGGGGCCTGGATGAGCAGTTCTTC. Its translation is CASSTGTRGLDEQFF.

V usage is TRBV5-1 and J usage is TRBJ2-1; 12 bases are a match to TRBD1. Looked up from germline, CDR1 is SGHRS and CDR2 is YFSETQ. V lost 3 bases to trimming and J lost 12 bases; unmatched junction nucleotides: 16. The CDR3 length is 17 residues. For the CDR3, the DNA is TGCGCCAGCAGCTGGGACAGGGGGCGGGGGGGACTTAATTGGCAGTTCTTC. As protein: CASSWDRGRGGLNWQFF.

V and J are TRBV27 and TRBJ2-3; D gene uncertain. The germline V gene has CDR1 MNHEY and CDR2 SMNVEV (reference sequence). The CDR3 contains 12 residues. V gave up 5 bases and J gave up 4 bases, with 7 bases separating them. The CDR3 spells CASSGPADTQYF. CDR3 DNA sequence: TGTGCCAGCAGTGGCCCAGCAGATACGCAGTATTTT.

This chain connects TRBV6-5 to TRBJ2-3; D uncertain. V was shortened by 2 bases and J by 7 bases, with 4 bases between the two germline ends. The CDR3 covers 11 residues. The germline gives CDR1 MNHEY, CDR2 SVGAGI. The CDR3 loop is CASSYGHTQYF. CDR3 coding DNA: TGTGCCAGCAGTTACGGGCATACGCAGTATTTT.

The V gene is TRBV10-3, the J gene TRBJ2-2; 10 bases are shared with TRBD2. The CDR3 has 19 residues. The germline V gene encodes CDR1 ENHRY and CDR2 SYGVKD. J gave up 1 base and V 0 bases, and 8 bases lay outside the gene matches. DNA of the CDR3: TGTGCCATCAGTGAGTCGTTTAGACTAGCGGGCCTGAACACCGGGGAGCTGTTTTTT. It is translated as CAISESFRLAGLNTGELFF.

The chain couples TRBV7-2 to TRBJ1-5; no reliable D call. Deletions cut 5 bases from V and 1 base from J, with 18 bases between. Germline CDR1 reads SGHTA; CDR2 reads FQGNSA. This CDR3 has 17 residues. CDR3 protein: CASSPSFGIWSNQPQHF. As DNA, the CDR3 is TGTGCCAGCAGCCCGAGCTTTGGTATATGGAGCAATCAGCCCCAGCATTTT.

The CDR3 DNA is TGTGCCTGGAGTGTAAGGGGGCAGGTGGAGGCCGAATATAGCAATCAGCCCCAGCATTTT. As protein: CAWSVRGQVEAEYSNQPQHF. The chain couples TRBV30 to TRBJ1-5; 7 nucleotides align to TRBD1. Per germline, CDR1 GTSNPN and CDR2 SVGIG (reference sequence). The CDR3 is 20 residues long. Trimming at V came to 0 bases and at J to 0 bases, leaving 17 bases not matched to a gene.

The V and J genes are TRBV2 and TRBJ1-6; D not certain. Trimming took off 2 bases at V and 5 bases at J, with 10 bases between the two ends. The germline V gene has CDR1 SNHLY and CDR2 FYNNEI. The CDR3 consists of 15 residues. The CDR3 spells CASSESTADNSPLHF. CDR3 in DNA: TGTGCCAGCAGTGAATCAACAGCTGATAATTCACCCCTCCACTTT.

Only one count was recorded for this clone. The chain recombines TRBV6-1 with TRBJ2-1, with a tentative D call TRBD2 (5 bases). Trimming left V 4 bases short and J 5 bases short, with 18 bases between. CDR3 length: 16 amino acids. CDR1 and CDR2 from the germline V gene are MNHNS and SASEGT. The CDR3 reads CASSGTRPHGDNEQFF. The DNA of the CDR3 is TGTGCCAGCAGTGGAACCCGGCCCCACGGGGACAATGAGCAGTTCTTC.

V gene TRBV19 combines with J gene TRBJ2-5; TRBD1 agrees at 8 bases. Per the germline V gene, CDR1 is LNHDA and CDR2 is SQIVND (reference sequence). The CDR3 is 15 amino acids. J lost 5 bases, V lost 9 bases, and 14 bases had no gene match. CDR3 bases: TGTGCCAGCCAGGGACAGGAAAAGGGATGGGAGACCCAGTACTTC. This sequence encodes CASQGQEKGWETQYF.

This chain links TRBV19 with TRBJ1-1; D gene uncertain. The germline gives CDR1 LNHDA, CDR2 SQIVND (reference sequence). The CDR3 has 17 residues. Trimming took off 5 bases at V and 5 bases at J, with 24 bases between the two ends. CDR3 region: CASSSPGGGSPKTEAFF. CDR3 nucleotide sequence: TGTGCCAGTAGTTCCCCCGGCGGAGGGTCCCCTAAAACTGAAGCTTTCTTT.

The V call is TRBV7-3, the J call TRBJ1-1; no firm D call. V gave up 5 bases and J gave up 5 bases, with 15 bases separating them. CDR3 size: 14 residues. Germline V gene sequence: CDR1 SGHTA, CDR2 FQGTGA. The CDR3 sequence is CASSAGPQATEAFF. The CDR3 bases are TGTGCCAGCAGCGCGGGCCCTCAAGCGACTGAAGCTTTCTTT.

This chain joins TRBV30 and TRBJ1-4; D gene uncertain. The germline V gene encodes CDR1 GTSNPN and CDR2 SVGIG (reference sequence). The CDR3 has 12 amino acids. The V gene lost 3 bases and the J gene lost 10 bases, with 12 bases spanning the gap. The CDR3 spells CAWSVKTGKLFF. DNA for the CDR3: TGTGCCTGGAGCGTAAAGACGGGAAAACTGTTTTTT.

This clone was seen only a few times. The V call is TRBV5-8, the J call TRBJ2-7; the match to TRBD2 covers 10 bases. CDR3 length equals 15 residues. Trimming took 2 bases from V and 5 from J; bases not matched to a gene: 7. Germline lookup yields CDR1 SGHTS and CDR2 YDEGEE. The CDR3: CASSFLLAGVHEQYF. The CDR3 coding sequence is TGTGCCAGCAGCTTCCTTCTAGCGGGAGTACACGAGCAGTACTTC.

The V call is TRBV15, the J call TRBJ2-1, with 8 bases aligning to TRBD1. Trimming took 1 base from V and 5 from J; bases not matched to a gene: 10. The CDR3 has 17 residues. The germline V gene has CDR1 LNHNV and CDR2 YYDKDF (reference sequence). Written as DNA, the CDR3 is TGTGCCACCAGCAGAGCCCGCAGGGGGCACCCGAACAATGAGCAGTTCTTC. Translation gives CATSRARRGHPNNEQFF.

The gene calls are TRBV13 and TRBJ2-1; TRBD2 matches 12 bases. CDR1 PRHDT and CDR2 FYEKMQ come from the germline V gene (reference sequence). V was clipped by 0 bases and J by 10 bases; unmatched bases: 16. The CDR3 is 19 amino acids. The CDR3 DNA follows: TGTGCCAGCAGCTTAGGCCCCCAACCCTGGACTAGCGGGAACAGGGAGCAGTTCTTC. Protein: CASSLGPQPWTSGNREQFF.

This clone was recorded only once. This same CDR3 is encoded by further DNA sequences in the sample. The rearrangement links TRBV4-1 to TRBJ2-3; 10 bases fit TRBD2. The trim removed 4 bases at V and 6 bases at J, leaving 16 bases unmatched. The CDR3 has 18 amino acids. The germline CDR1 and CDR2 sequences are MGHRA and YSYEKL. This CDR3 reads CASSLTTRLAGGGDTQYF. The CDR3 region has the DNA TGCGCCAGCAGCCTCACAACTAGACTAGCGGGTGGTGGGGATACGCAGTATTTT.

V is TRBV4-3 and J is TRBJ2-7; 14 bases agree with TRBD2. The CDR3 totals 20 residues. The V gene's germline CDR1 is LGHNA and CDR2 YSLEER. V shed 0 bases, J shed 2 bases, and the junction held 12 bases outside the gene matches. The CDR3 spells CASSQDSGLAGVVVPYEQYF. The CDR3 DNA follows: TGCGCCAGCAGCCAAGATTCGGGACTAGCGGGAGTAGTTGTTCCCTACGAGCAGTACTTC.

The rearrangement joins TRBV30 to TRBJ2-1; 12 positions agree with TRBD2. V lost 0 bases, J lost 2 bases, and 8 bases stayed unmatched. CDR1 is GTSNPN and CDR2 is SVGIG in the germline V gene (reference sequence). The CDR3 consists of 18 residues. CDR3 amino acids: CAWSVYRLAGAAYNEQFF. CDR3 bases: TGTGCCTGGAGTGTATACCGACTAGCGGGAGCAGCCTACAATGAGCAGTTCTTC.

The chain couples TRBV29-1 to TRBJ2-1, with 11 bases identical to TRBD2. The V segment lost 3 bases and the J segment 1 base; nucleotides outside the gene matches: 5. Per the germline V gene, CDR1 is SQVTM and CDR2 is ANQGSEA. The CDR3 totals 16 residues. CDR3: CSVDEGLAESYNEQFF. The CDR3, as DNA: TGCAGCGTTGACGAGGGACTAGCGGAATCCTACAATGAGCAGTTCTTC.

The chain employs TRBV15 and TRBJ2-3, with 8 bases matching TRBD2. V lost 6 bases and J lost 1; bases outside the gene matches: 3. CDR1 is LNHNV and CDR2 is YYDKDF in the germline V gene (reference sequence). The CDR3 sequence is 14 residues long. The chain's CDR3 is CATRIGRGTDTQYF. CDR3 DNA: TGTGCCACCAGGATCGGGAGGGGCACAGATACGCAGTATTTT.

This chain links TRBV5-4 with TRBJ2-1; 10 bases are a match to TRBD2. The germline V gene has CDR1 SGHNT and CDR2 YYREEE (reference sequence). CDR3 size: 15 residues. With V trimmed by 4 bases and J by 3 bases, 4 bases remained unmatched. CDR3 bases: TGTGCCAGCAGCAAAGGACTAGCGGTCTACAATGAGCAGTTCTTC. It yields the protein CASSKGLAVYNEQFF. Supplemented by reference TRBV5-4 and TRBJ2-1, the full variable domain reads ETGVTQSPTHLIKTRGQQVTLRCSSQSGHNTVSWYQQALGQGPQFIFQYYREEENGRGNFPPRFSGLQFPNYSSELNVNALELDDSALYLCASSKGLAVYNEQFFGPGTRLTVL.